This T cell receptor beta chain was sequenced during a study of CD8 T cells in ankylosing spondylitis. General study points: According to the report, clones linked to the disease were significantly enriched in matched synovial fluid samples taken from ankylosing spondylitis patients. It appeared that ankylosing spondylitis blood was characterized by a TCR beta motif of roughly 8 highly homologous variants.

TCRdb itself ran the 5' RACE reads through MiXCR, one entry per CDR3 protein. Of about 360,000 distinct CDR3 sequences in the sample, roughly 20% are singletons; the top ten hold 13%. Trimming removed 7 bases at V and 0 bases at J, with 15 bases between. Germline lookup yields CDR1 KGHDR and CDR2 SFDVKD. The CDR3 is made up of 15 amino acids. This clonotype occurred many times. Its antigen is undetermined. This receptor was obtained from a male donor with ankylosing spondylitis or in good health (not recorded which). V and J are TRBV24-1 and TRBJ2-7; D gene unclear. Sample: blood, either unsorted or a sorted T cell fraction (not recorded which). The CDR3 reads CATSKLDEPSYEQYF. As DNA, the CDR3 is TGTGCCACCAGCAAACTGGATGAGCCCTCCTACGAGCAGTACTTC.